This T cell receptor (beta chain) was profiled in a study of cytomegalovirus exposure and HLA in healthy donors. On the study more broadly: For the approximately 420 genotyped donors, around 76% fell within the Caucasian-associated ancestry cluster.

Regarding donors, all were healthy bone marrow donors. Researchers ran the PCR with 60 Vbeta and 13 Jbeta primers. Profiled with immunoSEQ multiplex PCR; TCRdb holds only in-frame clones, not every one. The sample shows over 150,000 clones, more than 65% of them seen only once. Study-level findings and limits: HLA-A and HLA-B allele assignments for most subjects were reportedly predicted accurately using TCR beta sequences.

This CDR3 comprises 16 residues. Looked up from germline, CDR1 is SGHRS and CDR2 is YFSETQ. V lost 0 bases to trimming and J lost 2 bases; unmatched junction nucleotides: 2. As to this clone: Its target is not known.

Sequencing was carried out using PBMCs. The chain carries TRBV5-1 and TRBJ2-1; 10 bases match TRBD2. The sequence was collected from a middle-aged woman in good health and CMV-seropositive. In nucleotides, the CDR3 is TGCGCCAGCAGCTTGGTTCTAGCGGGGGCCTACAATGAGCAGTTCTTC. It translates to CASSLVLAGAYNEQFF.